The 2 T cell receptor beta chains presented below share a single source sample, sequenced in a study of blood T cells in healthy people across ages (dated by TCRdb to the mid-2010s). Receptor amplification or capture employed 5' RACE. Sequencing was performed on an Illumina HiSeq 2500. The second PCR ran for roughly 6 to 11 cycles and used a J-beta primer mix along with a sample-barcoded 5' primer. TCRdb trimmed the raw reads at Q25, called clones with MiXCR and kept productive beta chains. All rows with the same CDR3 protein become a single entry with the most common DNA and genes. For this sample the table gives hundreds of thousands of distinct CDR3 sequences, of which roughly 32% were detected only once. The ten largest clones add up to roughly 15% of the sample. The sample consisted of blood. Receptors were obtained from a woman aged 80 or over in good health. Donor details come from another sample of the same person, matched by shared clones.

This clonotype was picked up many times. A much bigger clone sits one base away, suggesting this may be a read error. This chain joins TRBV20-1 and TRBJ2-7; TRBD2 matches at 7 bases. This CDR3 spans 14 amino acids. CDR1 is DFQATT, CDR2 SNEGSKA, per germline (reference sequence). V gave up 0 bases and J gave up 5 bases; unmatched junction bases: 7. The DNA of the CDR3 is TGCAGTGCTAGAGATGGGACTACCGGCAACGAGCAGTACTTC. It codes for CSARDGTTGNEQYF.

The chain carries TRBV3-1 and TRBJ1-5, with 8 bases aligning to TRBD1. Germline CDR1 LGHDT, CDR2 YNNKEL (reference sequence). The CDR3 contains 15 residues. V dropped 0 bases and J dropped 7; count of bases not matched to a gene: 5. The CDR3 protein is CASSQDSTGEQPQHF. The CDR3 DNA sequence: TGTGCCAGCAGCCAAGATTCGACAGGGGAGCAGCCCCAGCATTTT.